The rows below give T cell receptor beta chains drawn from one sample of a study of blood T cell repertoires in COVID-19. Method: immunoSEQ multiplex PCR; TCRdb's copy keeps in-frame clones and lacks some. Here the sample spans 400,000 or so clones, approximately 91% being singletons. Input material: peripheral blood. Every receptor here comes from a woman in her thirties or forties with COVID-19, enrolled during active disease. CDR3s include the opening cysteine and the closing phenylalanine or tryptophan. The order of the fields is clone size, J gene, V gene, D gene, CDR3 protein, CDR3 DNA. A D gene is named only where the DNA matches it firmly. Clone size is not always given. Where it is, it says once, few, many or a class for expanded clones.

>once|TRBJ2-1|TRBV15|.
CATSRTRRGGNEQFF
TGTGCCACCAGCAGAACCCGACGGGGTGGTAATGAGCAGTTCTTC
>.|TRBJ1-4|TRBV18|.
CASSPRREFGGSTNEKLFF
TGTGCCAGCTCACCACGGCGAGAGTTTGGGGGCTCAACTAATGAAAAACTGTTTTTT
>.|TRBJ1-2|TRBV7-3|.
CASSRPGWRPTF
TGTGCCAGCAGCCGTCCGGGGTGGCGACCAACCTTC
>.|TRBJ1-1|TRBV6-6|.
CASIRDPTRGRTEAFF
TGTGCCAGCATCCGAGATCCGACACGGGGTCGCACTGAAGCTTTCTTT
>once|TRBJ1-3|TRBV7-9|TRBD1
CASSFRTGTGNTIYF
TGTGCCAGCAGCTTTCGGACAGGGACTGGAAACACCATATATTTT
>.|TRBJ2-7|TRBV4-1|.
CASSQAVRGYPREQYF
TGCGCCAGCAGCCAAGCCGTAAGGGGGTACCCTAGGGAGCAGTACTTC
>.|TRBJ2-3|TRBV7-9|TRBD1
CASSPHRGQSTDTQYF
TGTGCCAGCAGCCCCCACAGGGGTCAGAGCACAGATACGCAGTATTTT
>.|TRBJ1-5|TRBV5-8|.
CASSLLTRNSNQPQHF
TGTGCCAGCAGCTTGCTCACTAGAAATAGCAATCAGCCCCAGCATTTT
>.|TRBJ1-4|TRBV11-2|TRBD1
CASSSYLGQKGEKLFF
TGTGCCAGCAGCTCTTACCTGGGACAGAAAGGGGAAAAACTGTTTTTT
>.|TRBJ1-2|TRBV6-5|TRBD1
CASRGTGQSGYGYTF
TGTGCCAGCAGGGGAACGGGACAGTCAGGCTATGGCTACACCTTC
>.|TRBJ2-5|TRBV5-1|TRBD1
CASSLYRGQETQYF
TGCGCCAGCAGCTTGTACAGGGGCCAAGAGACCCAGTACTTC
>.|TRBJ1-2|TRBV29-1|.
CSVEDARGYGYTF
TGCAGCGTTGAGGATGCTAGGGGCTATGGCTACACCTTC
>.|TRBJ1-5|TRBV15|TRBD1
CATSRLRDRVNQPQHF
TGTGCCACCAGCAGGCTCCGGGACAGGGTCAATCAGCCCCAGCATTTT
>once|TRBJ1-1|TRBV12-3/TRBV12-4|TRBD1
CASRPQTGTEAFF
TGTGCCAGCAGACCCCAGACAGGGACTGAAGCTTTCTTT
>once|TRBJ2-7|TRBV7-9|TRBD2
CASTTASGGAYEQYF
TGTGCCAGCACCACAGCTAGCGGGGGGGCATACGAGCAGTACTTC
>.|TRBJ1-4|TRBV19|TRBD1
CASSIWTGYEKLFF
TGTGCCAGTAGTATCTGGACAGGGTATGAAAAACTGTTTTTT
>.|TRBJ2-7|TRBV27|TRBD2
CASSSPPSGRRYEQYF
TGTGCCAGCAGTTCCCCTCCTAGCGGGAGGAGGTACGAGCAGTACTTC
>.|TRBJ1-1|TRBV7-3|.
CASGNRVTEAFF
TGTGCCAGCGGAAACAGGGTGACTGAAGCTTTCTTT
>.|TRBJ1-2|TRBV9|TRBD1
CASSSQGVATYGYTF
TGTGCCAGCAGCTCACAGGGGGTTGCTACCTATGGCTACACCTTC
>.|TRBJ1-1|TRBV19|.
CASSPWTQNTEAFF
TGTGCCAGTAGTCCGTGGACACAGAACACTGAAGCTTTCTTT
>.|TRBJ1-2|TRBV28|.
CASSLLVGDGYTF
TGTGCCAGCAGTTTACTTGTAGGGGATGGCTACACCTTC
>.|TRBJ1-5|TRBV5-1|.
CASSSGGLGNQPQHF
TGCGCCAGCAGCTCGGGGGGGTTAGGCAATCAGCCCCAGCATTTT
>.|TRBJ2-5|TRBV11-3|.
CASSSSTSRETQYF
TGTGCCAGCAGCTCCTCGACAAGTCGGGAGACCCAGTACTTC
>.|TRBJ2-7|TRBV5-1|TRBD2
CASRKISGTRLEQYF
TGCGCCAGCCGGAAAATCTCCGGGACTAGGTTAGAGCAGTACTTC
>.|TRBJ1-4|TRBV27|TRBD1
CASRGQGREKLFF
TGTGCCAGCAGGGGACAGGGAAGGGAAAAACTGTTTTTT
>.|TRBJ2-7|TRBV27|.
CASSSLTGRYEQYF
TGTGCCAGCAGTTCTTTGACAGGGAGGTACGAGCAGTACTTC
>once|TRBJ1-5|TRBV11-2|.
CASSPQGGEQPQHF
TGTGCCAGCAGCCCCCAGGGAGGCGAACAGCCCCAGCATTTT
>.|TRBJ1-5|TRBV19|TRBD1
CATWTGQGYSNQPQHF
TGTGCCACCTGGACAGGGCAAGGGTATAGCAATCAGCCCCAGCATTTT
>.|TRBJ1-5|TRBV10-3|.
CAITSPGNRRLNQPQHF
TGTGCCATCACGTCCCCAGGGAATAGAAGGCTCAATCAGCCCCAGCATTTT
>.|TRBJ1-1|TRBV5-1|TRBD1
CASRVSRGDTEAFF
TGCGCCAGCAGAGTTTCCAGGGGGGACACTGAAGCTTTCTTT
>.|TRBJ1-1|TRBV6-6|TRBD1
CASSPGWTGDTEAFF
TGTGCCAGCAGTCCCGGGTGGACAGGGGACACTGAAGCTTTCTTT
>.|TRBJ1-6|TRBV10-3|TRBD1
CAISESSNRGNSPLHF
TGTGCCATCAGTGAGTCGAGCAACAGGGGCAATTCACCCCTCCACTTT
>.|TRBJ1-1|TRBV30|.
CAWRPSGWGKAFF
TGTGCCTGGAGACCGAGCGGGTGGGGGAAAGCTTTCTTT
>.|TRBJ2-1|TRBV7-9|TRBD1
CASSFRGQVFPSYNEQFF
TGTGCCAGCAGCTTCCGGGGACAGGTATTCCCCTCCTACAATGAGCAGTTCTTC
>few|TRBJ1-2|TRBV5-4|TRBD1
CASSLAGGQKGHSYGYTF
TGTGCCAGCAGCTTGGCAGGGGGACAGAAGGGTCATAGCTATGGCTACACCTTC
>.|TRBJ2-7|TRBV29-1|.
CSVRTVSSYEQYF
TGCAGCGTAAGGACAGTGAGCTCCTACGAGCAGTACTTC
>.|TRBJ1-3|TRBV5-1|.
CASSLTGTGNTIYF
TGCGCCAGCAGCTTAACAGGGACCGGAAACACCATATATTTT
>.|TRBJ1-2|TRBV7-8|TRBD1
CASSSAGGYTF
TGTGCCAGCAGCTCGGCAGGGGGGTACACCTTC